A selection of T cell receptor beta chains follows, all from one sample in a study of T cells in Graves' hyperthyroidism and ophthalmopathy. MiXCR was run by TCRdb on the multiplex PCR reads, yielding one entry per CDR3 protein. The sample has about 400,000 distinct CDR3 sequences; 12% to 15% are singletons. The specimen sequenced was blood. The receptor set was obtained from a woman aged 18-29 years with Graves' hyperthyroidism. Each CDR3 is given with its conserved first and last residue.

v_call cdr3_aa
TRBV5-1 CASSLDPSGGLTYF
TRBV10-3 CAIAGTEGSYEQYF
TRBV5-1 CASRREARNSPLHF
TRBV12-3/TRBV12-4 CASSRGGGREAFF
TRBV4-3 CASSQSLGRLDTQYF
TRBV20-1 CSARVGDAEAFF
TRBV19 CASSTSGLAGADTQYF
TRBV20-1 CSARGTGRLNQPQHF
TRBV9 CASSARETQETQYF
TRBV30 CAWSYGKTQYF
TRBV19 CASSLSRRRSFGYTF
TRBV12-3/TRBV12-4 CASSSGLTNYGYTF
TRBV4-3 CASSQELRSGGNTGELFF
TRBV11-1 CASSPQGAFNYGYTF
TRBV11-1 CASSFSAGSRETQYF
TRBV12-3/TRBV12-4 CASSFAGVQETQYF
TRBV27 CASSRGGPFTEAFF
TRBV20-1 CSARGISPDTQYF
TRBV19 CASSRGGLGIYEQYF
TRBV15 CATSRDAAGAAEAFF
TRBV5-1 CASSKDGPLSSYNSPLHF
TRBV5-6 CASSPERTVEAFF
TRBV20-1 CSASYLAAGLFNEQFF
TRBV11-2 CASSLYGTGNSPLHF
TRBV2 CASSDSPPYGYTF
TRBV3-1 CASSHDNEGNYGYTF
TRBV15 CATSNPPRGGSEKLFF
TRBV10-3 CAIRREGYEQYF
TRBV5-1 CASSLTEGNYGYTF
TRBV7-9 CASSLTGTEQYF
TRBV6-1 CASSEEGGVQETQYF
TRBV11-1 CASSLNRASTDTQYF
TRBV20-1 CSARDLPGRPQGETQYF
TRBV5-8 CANTGQAYEQYF
TRBV4-1 CASSQGSRPYTDTQYF
TRBV2 CASSEWQGSYEQYF
TRBV20-1 CSGTQRDSTDTQYF
TRBV5-4 CASSLGSRHEKLFF
TRBV20-1 CSANRLAGFNEQFF
TRBV12-3/TRBV12-4 CASSRDWTGGNQPQHF
TRBV28 CASTPPGSYEQYF
TRBV12-3/TRBV12-4 CASSLQGAFTEAFF
TRBV7-2 CASSVSVLTYNEQFF
TRBV14 CASSQVAGREFIDEQFF
TRBV5-5 CASSLQPTDPTDTQYF
TRBV5-1 CASSLASGAEETQYF
TRBV5-1 CASSTYNEQFF